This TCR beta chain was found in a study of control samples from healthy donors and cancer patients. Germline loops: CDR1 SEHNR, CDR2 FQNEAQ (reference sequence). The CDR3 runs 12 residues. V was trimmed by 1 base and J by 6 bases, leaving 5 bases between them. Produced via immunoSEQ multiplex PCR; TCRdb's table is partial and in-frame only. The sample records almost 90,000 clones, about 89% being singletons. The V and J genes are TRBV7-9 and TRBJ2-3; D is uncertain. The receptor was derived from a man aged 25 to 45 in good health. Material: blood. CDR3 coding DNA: TGTGCCAGCAGCTTAGTGGGGGATACGCAGTATTTT. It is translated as CASSLVGDTQYF.